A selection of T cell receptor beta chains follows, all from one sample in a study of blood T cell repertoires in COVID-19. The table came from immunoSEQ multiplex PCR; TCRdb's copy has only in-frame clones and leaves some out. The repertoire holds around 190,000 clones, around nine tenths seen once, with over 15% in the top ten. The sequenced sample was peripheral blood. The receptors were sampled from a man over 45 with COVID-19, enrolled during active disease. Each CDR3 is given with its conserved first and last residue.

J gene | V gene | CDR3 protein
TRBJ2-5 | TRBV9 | CASSVGQGLETQYF
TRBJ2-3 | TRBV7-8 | CASSSSSHGAADTQYF
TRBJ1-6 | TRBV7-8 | CASSRQGSVSPLHF
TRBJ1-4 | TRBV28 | CASSQTGSNEKLFF
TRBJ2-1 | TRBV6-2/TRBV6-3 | CASTPGKNGRINEQFF
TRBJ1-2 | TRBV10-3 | CASRGRLDFGYTF
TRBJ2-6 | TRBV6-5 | CASSYVQGAGANVLTF
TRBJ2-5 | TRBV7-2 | CASSFDRGRKETQYF
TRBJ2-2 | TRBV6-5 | CASKQGPTIGELFF
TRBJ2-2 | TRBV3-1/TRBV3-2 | CASSYREGITGELFF
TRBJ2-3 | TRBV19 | CASSSPARLAGRPTDTQYF
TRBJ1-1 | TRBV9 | CASSPSVNTEAFF
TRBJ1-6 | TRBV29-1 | CSVATEPGSPLHF
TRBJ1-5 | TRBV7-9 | CASSPAGTADHQPQHF
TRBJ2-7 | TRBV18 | CASSPRDNSYEQYF
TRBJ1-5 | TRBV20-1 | CSASSGYGNQPQHF
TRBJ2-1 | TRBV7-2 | CASSNQAGGGVYEQFF
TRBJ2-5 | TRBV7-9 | CASSRDYQETQYF
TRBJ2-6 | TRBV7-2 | CASSLALPSGANVLTF
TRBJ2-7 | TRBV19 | CASSLGQGAYEQYF
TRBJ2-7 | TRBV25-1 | CASRPPGSEQYF
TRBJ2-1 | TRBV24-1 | CATSDSTGSYNEQFF
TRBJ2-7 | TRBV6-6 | CASSSYPGQVDEQYF
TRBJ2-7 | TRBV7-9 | CASSPEGAGEQYF
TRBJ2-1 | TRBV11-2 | CATMYDRGGTYNEQFF
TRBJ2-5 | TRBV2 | CASGTSGSRETQYF
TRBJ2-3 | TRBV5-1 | CASTRTSGGANTDTQYF
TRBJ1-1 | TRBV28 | CASSSGTGGTEAFF
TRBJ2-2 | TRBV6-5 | CASRRTGGNGELFF
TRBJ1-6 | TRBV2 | CASSDLVVDSPLHF
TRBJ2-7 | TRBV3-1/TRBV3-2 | CASSPSGLTYEQYF
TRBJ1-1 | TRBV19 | CASRPHPRGTGLPMNTEAFF
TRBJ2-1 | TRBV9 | CASSVVTGLAATDEQFF
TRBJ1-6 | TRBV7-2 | CASSLATRNSPLHF
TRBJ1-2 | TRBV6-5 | CASARGSYGYTF